This TCR beta chain was sequenced for a study of blood T cells in healthy people across ages. Primed by a sample-barcoded 5' primer and a J-beta primer mix, a second PCR proceeded for 7 to 11 cycles. TCRdb passed the 5' RACE reads through MiXCR, listing each CDR3 protein once. The sample consists of around 500,000 distinct CDR3 sequences, about a quarter of them appearing once. V lost 6 bases to trimming and J lost 11 bases, with 13 bases between them. This CDR3 has 11 residues. Each sample used at least 6.5 million PBMCs. The same data also contributed to another study, on T cells of mothers and their children. That paper notes: Once extracted, all RNA went into cDNA synthesis at approximately 1.5 ug per 15 ul.

V is TRBV12-3 or TRBV12-4 and J is TRBJ1-1, with unresolved D. Source material: blood. The sequence was obtained from a boy aged 2-15 years in good health. CDR3 amino acids: CASRRASFAFF. The CDR3 nucleotides are TGTGCCAGCAGGAGGGCATCCTTTGCTTTCTTT.